This T cell receptor beta chain was sequenced in a study of OX40 agonist ivuxolimab in advanced cancers. Looking at the study overall: Partial response was recorded in three patients: one hepatocellular carcinoma and two cutaneous melanoma cases. Findings and limits, study-wide: The work left the antigen specificity of expanded peripheral T cells undetermined. Clones of CD4+ and CD8+ blood T cells grew by week 6 at doses of 0.1 to 3.0 mg/kg.

Cycle 7 day 1, cycle 4 day 1, and baseline were the timepoints at which blood was sampled. Trimming left V 0 bases short and J 1 base short, with 6 bases between. This CDR3 is built from 14 residues. Germline assignment: CDR1 LGHNA and CDR2 YNFKEQ. Regarding this clone: Its specificity is unknown.

Assay used: immunoSEQ multiplex PCR; TCRdb lists only in-frame clones, some missing. The sample lists tens of thousands of clones, 84% seen once, with 6.9% in the top ten. This TCR came from an adult with an advanced solid tumor such as melanoma, head and neck, liver or kidney cancer. The source was CD4+ or CD8+ T cells sorted from blood, collected in a trial of the OX40 agonist ivuxolimab. This chain links TRBV4-2 with TRBJ2-5; D is ambiguous. The CDR3 here is CASSQEAVQETQYF. CDR3 in DNA: TGTGCCAGCAGCCAAGAGGCAGTCCAAGAGACCCAGTACTTC.